This T cell receptor (beta chain) comes out of a study of immune aging and cytomegalovirus after organ transplant (dated by TCRdb to about 2021). Notes on the research overall: All transplant recipients received three-drug immunosuppression with prednisone, tacrolimus, and mycophenolate.

From the cysteine through the phenylalanine, the CDR3 covers 15 amino acids. CDR3 DNA is the only sequence kept; it has 45 bases, read in frame from the first base. CDR1 and CDR2 (MGHRA, YSYEKL) derive from the germline V gene. V is pruned by 1 base and J by 6 bases, leaving 9 bases of the junction without a gene match. As concerns this clonotype: The antigen it recognizes is unknown. This may be a read error, as it is one base from a much larger clone.

Here is what the overall study found, with its caveats: TEMRA cells made up a larger share of large clones, and the seven largest clones (approximately 2,000 cells) gained aged and TEMRA cells while losing TCM cells. Following viremia, aged-phenotype cells rose post-transplant in clones of any size, with the rise occurring earlier in large clones (days 200-264) than in small clones. CD57 was not measured in the sequencing data, so a conservative gene-based aging definition was used instead.

The library came from single-cell sequencing. TCRdb records Illumina NovaSeq 6000 as the sequencer. The BD Rhapsody Targeted mRNA and AbSeq Reagent Kit, in a microwell format, was used for cell capture and library preparation. Libraries were prepared to cover TCR, sample tags, AbSeq, and targeted mRNA from the Human T-Cell Expression Panel plus custom TOX and TOX2 primers. Sequencing of the libraries was done on an Illumina NovaSeq. As for the original processing: The analysis covered about 9,800 cells in total, of which 7,000 to 8,500 were CD8 T cells and 4494 were CD8 T cells with an identifiable TCR CDR3. The BD Rhapsody Targeted Analysis Pipeline, including V(D)J processing, was run on the Seven Bridges Genomics platform to process the raw data. Quality control, Sample Tag demultiplexing with Lex-BDSMK, clone identification with VDJ Explorer, and Seurat clustering were performed in SeqGeq 1.6.0. Clones comprising <1% of CD8 T cells were considered non-expanded; clones comprising >2.5% of the sample were considered clonal expansions. In-frame beta chains were kept once TCRdb had trimmed the public reads at Q25 with fastp and called clones with MiXCR. Each CDR3 protein gets just one entry, which takes the most common genes and DNA from the rows behind it. None of the V and J calls come from the authors' own analysis; TCRdb made them. Counted in this sample were about 21,000 distinct CDR3 sequences; just over 35% of them appeared once. About 25% of the sample rests with the top ten.

The label giving this sample's time point can be read as: five sample-tagged time points from pre-transplant (day -1) to day 368 post-transplant, pooled. PBMC were thawed and then stimulated for approximately 11 hours with a CMV IE-1 overlapping peptide library, with no transport inhibitors added. After thawing, cells were rested overnight and were then stimulated in R10 medium with CD28/CD49d costimulation. The IE-1 peptide library was made up of 15-amino-acid peptides, each overlapping by 11 amino acids. Each time point was barcoded using BD Single-Cell Multiplexing Kit Sample Tags, after which the barcoded samples were pooled and stained with oligo-conjugated anti-CD45RA plus sorting antibodies. A BD FACSAria III was used to sort CMV-responsive CD8+CD137+ and CD4+CD154+ T cells at 4-way purity. Blood samples were drawn into EDTA vacutainers and processed by Ficoll gradient within 1-24 hours.

The rearranged segments are TRBV4-1 and TRBJ2-7, with TRBD2 identical over 7 junction bases. The receptor comes from a female donor who had a heart transplant and CMV viremia. The sequencing used CMV peptide-activated CD4+ and CD8+ T cells sorted from blood, collected at five time points, pooled. Explained via the paper, the cell subset or site label denotes: sorted CD8+CD137+ and CD4+CD154+ T cells after about 11 h CMV IE-1 peptide stimulation. The base sequence is TGCGCCAGCAGCCAAGTGGCGGGAGTTATCTCCGAGCAGTACTTC. It translates to CASSQVAGVISEQYF.